These 7 T cell receptor beta chains share one sample of origin, sequenced in a study of CD8+ T cells in alopecia areata. Investigators isolated RNA and reverse transcribed it into cDNA to act as the sequencing template. Libraries were prepared by immunoSEQ multiplex PCR; TCRdb keeps only in-frame clonotypes and omits some of them. The sample has some 180,000 clones, 40% to 65% seen once. Regarding treatment: oral pan-JAK inhibitor, 5-10 mg twice daily. Specimen: CD8+ T cells sorted from blood, collected at week 52, from a patient treated with tofacitinib. All receptors come from a human donor with alopecia areata.

The V call is TRBV7-6, the J call TRBJ2-3, with D hard to call. The CDR3 sequence is 11 residues long. V was pared by 0 bases and J by 5 bases, with 0 bases between. CDR1 is SGHVS, CDR2 FNYEAQ, per germline. The CDR3 is CASSLADTQYF. As DNA, the CDR3 is TGTGCCAGCAGCTTAGCAGATACGCAGTATTTT.

This CDR3 reads CASSQGYGALGYEQYF. In DNA, the CDR3 is TGTGCCAGCAGCCAGGGATACGGGGCCCTTGGCTACGAGCAGTACTTC. V usage is TRBV11-2 and J usage is TRBJ2-7; D is possibly TRBD1 or TRBD2 (5 bases each). V lost 5 bases, J lost 3 bases, and 20 bases lay in between. The CDR3 extends over 16 amino acids. The germline CDR1 and CDR2 sequences are SGHAT and FQNNGV.

This clone was seen ten or more times. The rearrangement links TRBV6-5 to TRBJ1-6; 8 nucleotides match TRBD1. V gave up 8 bases and J gave up 6 bases; unmatched junction bases: 0. The CDR3 covers 12 residues. Germline V CDR1 and CDR2: MNHEY, SVGAGI. The CDR3 spells CASGQGNSPLHF. In DNA form, the CDR3 reads TGTGCCAGCGGACAGGGTAATTCACCCCTCCACTTT.

The chain combines TRBV29-1 with TRBJ1-2; a possible D gene is TRBD1 (5 bases). Germline V gene sequence: CDR1 SQVTM, CDR2 ANQGSEA. Trimming took 2 bases from V and 4 from J, leaving 14 bases between them. The CDR3 length is 14 residues. The CDR3 coding sequence is TGCAGCGTTGAAAGGGGCCGGGAGCCCTATGGCTACACCTTC. It is translated as CSVERGREPYGYTF.

V and J are TRBV27 and TRBJ2-1, with 7 bases aligning to TRBD2. This CDR3 is 14 amino acids long. In germline, CDR1 is MNHEY, CDR2 SMNVEV (reference sequence). The junction had 5 bases not matched to a gene; V was cut back by 2 bases and J by 7 bases. CDR3 residues: CASSLGRGMNEQFF. In nucleotides, the CDR3 is TGTGCCAGCAGTTTAGGGCGGGGGATGAATGAGCAGTTCTTC.

The gene calls are TRBV4-2 and TRBJ2-5, with unresolved D. V was trimmed by 0 bases and J by 4 bases, leaving 9 bases between them. Germline V CDR1 and CDR2: LGHNA, YNFKEQ. This CDR3 contains 14 residues. The CDR3 DNA reads TGTGCCAGCAGCCAAGAGGAGCGCGGAGAGACCCAGTACTTC. Translating it yields CASSQEERGETQYF.

The chain employs TRBV19 and TRBJ1-2; D uncertain. The germline V and J ends were trimmed by 5 bases and 5 bases, with 6 bases remaining between them. The germline V gene has CDR1 LNHDA and CDR2 SQIVND (reference sequence). This CDR3 has 11 amino acids. The CDR3 loop reads CASSSRYGYTF. The CDR3 DNA sequence: TGTGCCAGTAGTTCCCGTTATGGCTACACCTTC.